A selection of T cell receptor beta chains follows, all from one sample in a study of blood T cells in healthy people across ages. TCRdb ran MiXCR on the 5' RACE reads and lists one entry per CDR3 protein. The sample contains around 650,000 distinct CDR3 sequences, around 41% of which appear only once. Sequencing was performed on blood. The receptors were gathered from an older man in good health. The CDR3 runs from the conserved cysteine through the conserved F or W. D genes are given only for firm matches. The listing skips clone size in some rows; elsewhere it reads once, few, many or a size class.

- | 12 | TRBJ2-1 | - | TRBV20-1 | CSAISGYNEQFF | TGCAGTGCTATTAGCGGTTACAATGAGCAGTTCTTT
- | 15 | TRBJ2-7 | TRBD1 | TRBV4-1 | CASSITGTGPYEQYF | TGCGCCAGCAGCATTACCGGGACAGGGCCTTACGAGCAGTACTTC
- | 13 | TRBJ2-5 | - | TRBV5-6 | CASSSVGTETQYF | TGTGCCAGCAGCTCGGTGGGGACAGAGACCCAGTACTTC
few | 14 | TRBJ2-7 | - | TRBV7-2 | CASSLLDSPYEQYF | TGTGCCAGCAGCCTCCTAGACAGCCCCTACGAGCAGTACTTC
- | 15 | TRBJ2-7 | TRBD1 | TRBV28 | CASSLPGQGLYEQYF | TGTGCCAGCAGTCTCCCGGGACAGGGGTTATACGAGCAGTACTTC
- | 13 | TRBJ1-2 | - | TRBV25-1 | CASSAGGVYGYTF | TGTGCCAGCAGTGCGGGCGGAGTCTATGGCTACACCTTC
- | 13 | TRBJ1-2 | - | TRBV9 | CASSRREFYGYTF | TGTGCCAGCAGCCGTCGGGAGTTCTATGGCTACACCTTC
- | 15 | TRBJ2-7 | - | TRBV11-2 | CASSPPYLGSYEQYF | TGTGCCAGCAGCCCCCCATACCTAGGATCCTACGAGCAGTACTTC
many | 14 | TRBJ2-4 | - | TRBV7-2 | CASSPILAKNIQYF | TGTGCCAGCAGCCCCATACTAGCCAAAAACATTCAGTACTTC
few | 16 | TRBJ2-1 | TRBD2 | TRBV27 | CASSFTLAVSYNEQFF | TGTGCCAGCAGTTTTACACTAGCGGTTTCCTACAATGAGCAGTTCTTC
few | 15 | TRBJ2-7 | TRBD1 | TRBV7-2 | CASSRDRDNWYEQYF | TGTGCCAGCAGCAGAGACAGGGACAATTGGTACGAGCAGTACTTC
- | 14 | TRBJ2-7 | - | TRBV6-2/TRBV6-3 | CASRPSRGGYEQYF | TGTGCCAGCAGACCGTCTAGAGGAGGATACGAGCAGTACTTC
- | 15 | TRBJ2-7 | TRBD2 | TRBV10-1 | CASATTSGGSYEQYF | TGCGCCAGCGCTACAACTAGCGGGGGATCCTACGAGCAGTACTTC
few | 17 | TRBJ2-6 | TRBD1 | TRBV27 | CASSFGQGAGGANVLTF | TGTGCCAGCAGTTTTGGACAGGGGGCAGGTGGGGCCAACGTCCTGACTTTC
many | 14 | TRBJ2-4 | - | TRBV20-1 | CSARPLVTKNIQYF | TGCAGTGCGCGCCCCCTGGTAACCAAAAACATTCAGTACTTC
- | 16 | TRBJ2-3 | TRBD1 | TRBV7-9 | CASSLQGQGEADTQYF | TGTGCCAGCAGCTTACAGGGACAGGGAGAGGCGGATACGCAGTATTTT
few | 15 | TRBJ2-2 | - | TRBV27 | CASSFDYRNTGELFF | TGTGCCAGCAGTTTTGACTACCGGAACACCGGGGAGCTGTTTTTT
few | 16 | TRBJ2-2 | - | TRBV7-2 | CASSLDARRNTGELFF | TGTGCCAGCAGCTTAGATGCGCGCAGGAACACCGGGGAGCTGTTTTTT
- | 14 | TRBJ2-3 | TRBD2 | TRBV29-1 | CSVVAGLNTDTQYF | TGCAGCGTTGTAGCGGGGCTAAACACAGATACGCAGTATTTT
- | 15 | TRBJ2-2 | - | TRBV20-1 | CSAPSRALNTGELFF | TGCAGTGCTCCGAGCCGGGCCTTGAACACCGGGGAGCTGTTTTTT
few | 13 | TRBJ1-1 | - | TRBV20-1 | CSAKGFMNTEAFF | TGCAGTGCAAAAGGGTTCATGAACACTGAAGCTTTCTTT
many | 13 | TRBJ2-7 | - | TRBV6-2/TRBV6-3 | CASSYSTVNEQYF | TGTGCCAGCAGTTACTCAACCGTGAACGAGCAGTACTTC
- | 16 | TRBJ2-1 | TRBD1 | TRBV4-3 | CASSQILQGFYNEQFF | TGCGCCAGCAGCCAAATTCTACAGGGGTTCTACAATGAGCAGTTCTTC
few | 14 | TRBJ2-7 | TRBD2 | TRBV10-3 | CAIRGPGGSYEQYF | TGTGCCATCAGGGGACCGGGGGGCTCCTACGAGCAGTACTTC
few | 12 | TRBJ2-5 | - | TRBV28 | CATRVYQETQYF | TGTGCCACCAGGGTGTACCAAGAGACCCAGTACTTC
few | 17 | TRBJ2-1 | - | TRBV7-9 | CASSDARGTQVGNEQFF | TGTGCCAGCAGCGACGCCCGCGGGACCCAAGTGGGCAATGAGCAGTTCTTC
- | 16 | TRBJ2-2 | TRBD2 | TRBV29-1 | CSVEVSGRGVTGELFF | TGCAGCGTTGAGGTCAGCGGGAGAGGCGTCACCGGGGAGCTGTTTTTT
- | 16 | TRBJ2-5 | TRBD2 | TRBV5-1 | CASSFDSSGIRETQYF | TGCGCCAGCAGCTTCGATTCTAGCGGGATCCGGGAGACCCAGTACTTC
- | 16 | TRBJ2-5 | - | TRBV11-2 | CASSLGPRLGENEQYF | TGTGCCAGCAGCTTAGGACCGAGACTAGGTGAGAATGAGCAGTACTTC
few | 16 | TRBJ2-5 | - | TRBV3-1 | CASSLTWSANHETQYF | TGTGCCAGCAGCCTCACGTGGAGCGCCAATCATGAGACCCAGTACTTC
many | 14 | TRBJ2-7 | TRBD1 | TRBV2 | CASSPGTGIDEQYF | TGTGCCAGCAGTCCCGGGACAGGGATCGACGAGCAGTACTTC
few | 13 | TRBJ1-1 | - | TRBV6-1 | CASSEANGSEAFF | TGTGCCAGCAGTGAAGCCAACGGCTCTGAAGCTTTCTTT
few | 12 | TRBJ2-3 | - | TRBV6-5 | CASKDSTDTQYF | TGTGCCAGCAAGGACAGCACAGATACGCAGTATTTT
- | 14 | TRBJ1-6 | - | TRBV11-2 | CASSPSGANSPLHF | TGTGCCAGCAGCCCATCCGGCGCAAATTCACCCCTCCACTTT
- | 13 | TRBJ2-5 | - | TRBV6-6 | CASSPGEWETQYF | TGTGCCAGCAGTCCAGGGGAATGGGAGACCCAGTACTTC
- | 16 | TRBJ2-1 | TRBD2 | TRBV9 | CASSLRGTSGRVEQFF | TGTGCCAGCAGCTTAAGAGGGACTAGCGGGAGGGTTGAGCAGTTCTTC
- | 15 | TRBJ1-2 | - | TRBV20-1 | CSARVGRPPNYGYTF | TGCAGTGCCAGAGTGGGCCGGCCTCCTAACTATGGCTACACCTTC
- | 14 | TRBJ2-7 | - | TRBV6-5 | CASSRRTGHYEQYF | TGTGCCAGCAGTCGCAGAACAGGCCACTACGAGCAGTACTTC
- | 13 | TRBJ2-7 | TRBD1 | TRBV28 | CASGRDRREAQYF | TGTGCCAGCGGCCGGGACAGGCGAGAGGCCCAGTACTTC
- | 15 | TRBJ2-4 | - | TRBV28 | CASTSRALAKNIQYF | TGTGCCAGCACGAGCAGGGCTCTGGCCAAAAACATTCAGTACTTC
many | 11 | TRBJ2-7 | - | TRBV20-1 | CSASQNYEQYF | TGCAGTGCTAGCCAAAACTACGAGCAGTACTTC
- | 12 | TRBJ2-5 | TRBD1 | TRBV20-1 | CTGTGGLDEQYF | TGCACCGGGACAGGGGGCCTGGATGAGCAGTACTTC
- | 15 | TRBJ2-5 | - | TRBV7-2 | CASSLIRTGGETQYF | TGTGCCAGCAGCTTAATCAGGACGGGCGGAGAGACCCAGTACTTC
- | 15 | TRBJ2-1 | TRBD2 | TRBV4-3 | CASGSREGRGNEQFF | TGCGCCAGCGGCTCGAGGGAGGGCCGTGGCAATGAGCAGTTCTTC
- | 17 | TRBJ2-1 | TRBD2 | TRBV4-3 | CASSQDASGRGNNEQFF | TGCGCCAGCAGCCAAGATGCGAGCGGGAGGGGCAACAATGAGCAGTTCTTC
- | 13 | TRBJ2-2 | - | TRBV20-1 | CSAGTGRTGELFF | TGCAGTGCCGGGACTGGGAGAACCGGGGAGCTGTTTTTT
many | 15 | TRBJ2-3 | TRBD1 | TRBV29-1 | CSVERGQVVADTQYF | TGCAGCGTTGAGAGGGGACAGGTTGTCGCAGATACGCAGTATTTT
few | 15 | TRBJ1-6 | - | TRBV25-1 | CASSDWETGNSPLHF | TGTGCCAGCAGTGACTGGGAAACAGGGAATTCACCCCTCCACTTT
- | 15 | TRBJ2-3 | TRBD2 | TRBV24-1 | CATGGPGLASDTQYF | TGTGCCACCGGCGGCCCGGGACTAGCTTCAGATACGCAGTATTTT
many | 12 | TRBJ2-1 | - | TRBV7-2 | CASSSRDNEQFF | TGTGCCAGCAGCTCCCGGGACAATGAGCAGTTCTTC
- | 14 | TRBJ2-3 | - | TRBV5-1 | CASSLRQRADTQYF | TGCGCCAGCAGCTTGCGACAGCGCGCAGATACGCAGTATTTT
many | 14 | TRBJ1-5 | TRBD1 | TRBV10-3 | CAISRTGGDQPQHF | TGTGCCATCAGTCGGACAGGAGGGGATCAGCCCCAGCATTTT
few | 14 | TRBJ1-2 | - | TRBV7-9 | CASSQDVVGYGYTF | TGTGCCAGCAGCCAGGACGTAGTGGGGTATGGCTACACCTTC
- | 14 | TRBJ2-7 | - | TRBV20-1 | CSARGAPGLYEQYF | TGCAGTGCTAGAGGGGCACCAGGGTTATACGAGCAGTACTTC